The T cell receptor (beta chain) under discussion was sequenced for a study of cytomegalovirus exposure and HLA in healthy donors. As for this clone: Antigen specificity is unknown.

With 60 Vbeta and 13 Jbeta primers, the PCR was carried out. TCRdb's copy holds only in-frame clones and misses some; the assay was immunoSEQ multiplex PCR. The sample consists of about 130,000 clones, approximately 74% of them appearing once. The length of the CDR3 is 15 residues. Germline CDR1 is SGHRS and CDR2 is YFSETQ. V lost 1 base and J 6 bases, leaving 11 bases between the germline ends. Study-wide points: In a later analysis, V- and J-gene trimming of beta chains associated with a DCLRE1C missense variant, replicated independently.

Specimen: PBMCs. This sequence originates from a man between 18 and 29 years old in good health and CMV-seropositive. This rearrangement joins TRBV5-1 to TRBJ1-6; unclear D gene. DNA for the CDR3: TGCGCCAGCAGCTTGATTGAGGTTCCTAATTCACCCCTCCACTTT. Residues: CASSLIEVPNSPLHF.